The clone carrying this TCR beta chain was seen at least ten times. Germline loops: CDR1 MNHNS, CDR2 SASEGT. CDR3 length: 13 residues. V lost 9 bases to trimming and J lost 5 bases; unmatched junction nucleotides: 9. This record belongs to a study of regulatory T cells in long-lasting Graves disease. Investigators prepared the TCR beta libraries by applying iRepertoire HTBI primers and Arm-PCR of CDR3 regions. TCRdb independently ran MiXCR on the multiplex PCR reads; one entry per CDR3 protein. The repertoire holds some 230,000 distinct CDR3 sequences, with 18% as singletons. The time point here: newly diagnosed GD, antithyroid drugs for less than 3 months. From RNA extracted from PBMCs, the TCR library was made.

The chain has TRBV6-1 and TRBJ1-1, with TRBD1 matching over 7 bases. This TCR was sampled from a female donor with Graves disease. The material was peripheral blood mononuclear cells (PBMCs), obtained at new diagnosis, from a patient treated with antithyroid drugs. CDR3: CASSSTGRTEAFF. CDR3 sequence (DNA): TGTGCCAGTTCCTCGACAGGGAGAACTGAAGCTTTCTTT.